The TCR beta chain described here comes from a study of cytomegalovirus exposure and HLA in healthy donors. As regards this clone: The antigen is undetermined.

The germline CDR1 and CDR2 sequences are LNHDA and SQIVND (reference sequence). This CDR3 has 12 amino acids. V lost 4 bases and J lost 4, with 5 bases in between. Study-wide findings and caveats: One variant, a missense change in DCLRE1C, was linked in a later analysis to TCR beta V- and J-gene trimming.

Donors consisted of healthy bone marrow donors. This PCR relied on a set of 60 Vbeta primers and 13 Jbeta primers. TCRdb's table, derived via immunoSEQ multiplex PCR, lists solely in-frame clones and lacks some. This sample carries about 78,000 clones, 55% to 85% of them seen once, and the ten largest clones take over 8.5%. The TCR sequence derives from a woman aged 40 to 50 in good health and CMV-seropositive. The chain combines TRBV19 with TRBJ1-3; D is unresolved. Sequencing was done on a sample of PBMCs. The chain's CDR3 is CASSTQGNTIYF. Written as DNA, the CDR3 is TGTGCCAGTAGTACACAGGGAAACACCATATATTTT.